This TCR beta chain was captured by sequencing in a study of Graves' ophthalmopathy and Graves' hyperthyroidism. Overall study context: Hyperthyroidism qualified as stable when ophthalmopathy did not develop within 18 months of follow-up. General study findings and limits: Sensitivity reached roughly 70% and specificity roughly 72% when the model predicted ophthalmopathy progression.

CDR3 length: 16 residues. CDR1 and CDR2 (germline): MNHNY, SVGAGI (reference sequence). Deletions cut 7 bases from V and 2 bases from J, with 21 bases between. Details on this clonotype: Its cognate antigen is unknown.

RNA served as the template for amplifying TCR beta CDR3 regions. Following a first-round RT-PCR that used HTBI primers, a second-round multiplex PCR was carried out. TCRdb ran MiXCR on the multiplex PCR reads and lists one entry per CDR3 protein. The sample includes around 1,200,000 distinct CDR3 sequences, about two fifths of them seen just once. Patients newly diagnosed with hyperthyroidism, under 2 months' duration, were aged 18 to 65, the study reports. The source of this sequence is an adult man with Graves' hyperthyroidism. Sequencing was done on a sample of peripheral blood or thyroid tissue (not recorded which). The rearrangement links TRBV6-6 to TRBJ2-7, with a possible D match to TRBD2 (6 bases). CDR3 coding DNA: TGTGCCAGCAACGTGCGGGAAGTTTCTAGTCCCTACGAGCAGTACTTC. Its translation is CASNVREVSSPYEQYF.